The 7 T cell receptor beta chains below come from one sample, sequenced in a study of CD8+CD57+ T cells in acquired aplastic anemia. Selection for sequencing was limited to patients who had shown CD8+CD57+ cell expansion by flow cytometry. Genomic DNA acted as the template from which TCR beta VDJ combination and CDR3 sequence profiling were carried out. Each CDR3 protein is one row after TCRdb ran MiXCR on the reads. Of about 150,000 distinct CDR3 sequences listed, about 45% are singletons. The sequenced sample consisted of sorted CD4+, CD8+, or CD8+CD57+ T cells (not recorded which) from PBMCs. The origin of the receptors is a human donor with aplastic anemia.

V gene TRBV11-2 combines with J gene TRBJ2-3; 12 nucleotides line up with TRBD1. The CDR3 sequence is 16 residues long. Germline trimming cut 0 bases from V and 5 bases from J; bases unmatched to any gene: 3. CDR1 and CDR2 from the germline V gene are SGHAT and FQNNGV. This chain's CDR3 is CASSLDGTGGLDTQYF. As DNA, the CDR3 is TGTGCCAGCAGCTTAGATGGGACAGGGGGCTTAGATACGCAGTATTTT.

The J gene is TRBJ2-7, the V gene TRBV4-3; TRBD1 agrees at 8 bases. Germline V gives CDR1 LGHNA, CDR2 YSLEER. This CDR3 is 18 amino acids long. V shed 1 base and J 1 base; nucleotides not matched to a gene: 12. The CDR3 sequence: CASSQGTGSLLQSYEQYV. The CDR3 bases are TGCGCCAGCAGCCAAGGGACAGGGTCCCTCTTACAATCCTACGAGCAGTACGTC.

This clonotype occurred a few times. A much larger clone lies one base from this, so it may be a read error. The chain recombines TRBV10-3 with TRBJ2-7, with D unclear. This CDR3 has 13 amino acids. CDR1 is ENHRY, CDR2 SYGVKD, per germline. The CDR3 bases are TGTGCCAGCAGTCTGACACACAACTACGAGCAGTACTTC. Its translation: CASSLTHNYEQYF.

This clonotype was observed at least ten times. The chain recombines TRBV6-1 with TRBJ2-5; 7 nucleotides align to TRBD1. V lost 7 bases and J lost 4; bases outside the gene matches: 6. Germline values: CDR1 MNHNS, CDR2 SASEGT. The CDR3 has 13 residues. DNA of the CDR3: TGTGCCAGCAAAGACAGGGCCCTAGAGACCCAGTACTTC. It codes for CASKDRALETQYF.

This sequence joins TRBV19 and TRBJ2-1; D not certain. Germline V gives CDR1 LNHDA, CDR2 SQIVND (reference sequence). The CDR3 spans 12 residues. V dropped 1 base and J dropped 12 bases, with 10 bases sitting between them. The CDR3 DNA is TGTGCCAGTAGTATAGGCCCAGCAGGGCAGTTCTTC. Encoded protein: CASSIGPAGQFF. Filled out from reference TRBV19 and TRBJ2-1, the complete variable domain reads DGGITQSPKYLFRKEGQNVTLSCEQNLNHDAMYWYRQDPGQGLRLIYYSQIVNDFQKGDIAEGYSVSREKKESFPLTVTSAQKNPTAFYLCASSIGPAGQFFGPGTRLTVL.

Comment on this clonotype: A junction end diverges from the germline sequence, so it may reflect a read error. V and J are TRBV5-5 and TRBJ1-6; 7 bases are shared with TRBD1. Germline V gives CDR1 SGHKS, CDR2 YYEKEE (reference sequence). The CDR3 contains 15 residues. The CDR3 DNA is TGTGCCCGCAGCTTGGCAGGGGGAGCTAATTCACCCCTCCACTTT. Translating it yields CARSLAGGANSPLHF.

This clonotype was counted a single time. The CDR3 DNA is TGTGCCAGCAGCTTAGATCCAGATACGCAGTATTTT. The encoded protein is CASSLDPDTQYF. The chain recombines TRBV7-9 with TRBJ2-3; unclear D gene. The germline CDR1 and CDR2 sequences are SEHNR and FQNEAQ (reference sequence). The CDR3 consists of 12 residues. Trimming took off 1 base at V and 4 bases at J, with 3 bases between the two ends.